One and the same sample provided the 5 T cell receptor beta chains below, sequenced in a study of blood T cell repertoires in COVID-19. Measured with immunoSEQ multiplex PCR; TCRdb has only the in-frame clones, and not every one. The sample includes about 330,000 clones, over 70% of them seen just once. Sequences were obtained from peripheral blood. The receptors here all came from a woman in her fifties or sixties with acute or convalescent COVID-19.

The gene calls are TRBV2 and TRBJ1-2, with 8 bases fitting TRBD1. After removal of 8 bases from V and 1 base from J, the junction contained 9 bases not matched to a gene. Germline V CDR1 and CDR2: SNHLY, FYNNEI. The CDR3 totals 15 residues. The CDR3 nucleotides read TGTGCCAGCGACGGACAGGGTGGGGATAACTATGGCTACACCTTC. Translation: CASDGQGGDNYGYTF.

The gene calls are TRBV5-4 and TRBJ2-1; TRBD2 aligns across 8 bases. The CDR3 is 15 residues long. V shed 5 bases and J 0 bases; nucleotides not matched to a gene: 4. Looked up from germline, CDR1 is SGHNT and CDR2 is YYREEE (reference sequence). CDR3 region: CASSSSGFSYNEQFF. The CDR3 bases are TGTGCCAGCAGTTCTAGCGGGTTCTCCTACAATGAGCAGTTCTTC.

The rearrangement joins TRBV6-4 to TRBJ1-4; the match to TRBD1 covers 9 bases. Germline CDR1 is MRHNA and CDR2 is SNTAGT. The length of the CDR3 is 13 residues. After removal of 6 bases from V and 8 bases from J, the junction contained 4 bases not matched to a gene. The CDR3 DNA follows: TGTGCCAGCAGCCGGGACAGGGACGAAAAACTGTTTTTT. Protein: CASSRDRDEKLFF.

The CDR3 spells CASSPAQGFQETQYF. CDR3 DNA: TGTGCCAGCTCACCAGCCCAGGGGTTCCAAGAGACCCAGTACTTC. The V call is TRBV18, the J call TRBJ2-5, with a weak D call TRBD1 (6 bases). This CDR3 has 15 residues. Looked up from germline, CDR1 is KGHSH and CDR2 is LQKENI. V lost 2 bases and J 1 base, leaving 11 bases between the germline ends.

The J gene is TRBJ2-3, the V gene TRBV10-1; D is undetermined. The CDR3 is 15 residues long. V shed 1 base and J shed 4 bases, with 12 bases lying between them. Germline V gene sequence: CDR1 WNHNN, CDR2 SYGVQD (reference sequence). CDR3 nucleotides: TGCGCCAGCAGTGAGTATGTCAGGAAGGCAGATACGCAGTATTTT. Its translation: CASSEYVRKADTQYF.